The present entry profiles one T cell receptor beta chain with its context. Antigen: not known. This entry is derived from a study of cytomegalovirus exposure and HLA in healthy donors. Findings and limits, study-wide: A classifier reportedly called cytomegalovirus status with high sensitivity and specificity.

Per germline, CDR1 MGHRA and CDR2 YSYEKL. The CDR3 is made up of 16 amino acids. J gave up 2 bases and V 1 base, and 4 bases lay outside the gene matches. Use of 60 Vbeta and 13 Jbeta primers characterized the PCR. Using immunoSEQ multiplex PCR, the repertoire was profiled, and TCRdb retains in-frame clones only, with some absent. The profile covers roughly 200,000 clones, with around a tenth appearing a single time and approximately 1.4% taken by the ten largest. Specimen: PBMCs. The TCR originated in a woman in her 30s in good health and CMV-seropositive. V usage is TRBV4-1 and J usage is TRBJ2-3, with 9 bases lining up with TRBD2. CDR3 in amino acids: CASSQVAGASTDTQYF. The CDR3 coding sequence is TGCGCCAGCAGCCAAGTAGCGGGAGCGTCCACAGATACGCAGTATTTT.